Below, one TCR beta chain is given with its context. The data derive from a study of cytomegalovirus exposure and HLA in healthy donors. PCR was performed using 60 Vbeta and 13 Jbeta primers. Assay: immunoSEQ multiplex PCR; the TCRdb copy retains only in-frame clones and omits some. The table has 150,000 to 200,000 clones, just under 80% seen once. The CDR3 covers 17 residues. The V and J ends lost 2 bases and 0 bases respectively, with 15 bases between them. The germline CDR1 and CDR2 sequences are SGHVS and FNYEAQ. The TCR comes from a female donor in good health and CMV-seronegative. Input material: PBMCs. The J gene is TRBJ2-3, the V gene TRBV7-6; D is perhaps TRBD2 (5 bases). DNA for the CDR3: TGTGCCAGCAGCTTACGGGGAAGCGCGCGGAGCACAGATACGCAGTATTTT. This codes for CASSLRGSARSTDTQYF.